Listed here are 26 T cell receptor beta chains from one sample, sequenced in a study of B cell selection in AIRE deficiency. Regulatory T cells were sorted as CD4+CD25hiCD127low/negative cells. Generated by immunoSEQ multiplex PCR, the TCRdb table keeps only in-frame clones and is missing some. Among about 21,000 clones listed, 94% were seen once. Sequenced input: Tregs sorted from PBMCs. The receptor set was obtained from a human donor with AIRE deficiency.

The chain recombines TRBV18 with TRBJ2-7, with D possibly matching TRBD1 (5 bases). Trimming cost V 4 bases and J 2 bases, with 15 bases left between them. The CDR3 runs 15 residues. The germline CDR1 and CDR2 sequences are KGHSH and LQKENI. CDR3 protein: CASSLQGMQTYEQYF. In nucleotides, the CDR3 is TGTGCCAGCTCACTTCAGGGCATGCAGACCTACGAGCAGTACTTC.

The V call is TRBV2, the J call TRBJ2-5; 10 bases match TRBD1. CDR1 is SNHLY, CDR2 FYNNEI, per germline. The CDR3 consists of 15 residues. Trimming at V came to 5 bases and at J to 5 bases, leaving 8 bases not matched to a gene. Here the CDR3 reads CASSRGQGTWETQYF. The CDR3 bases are TGTGCCAGCAGTCGGGGACAGGGGACGTGGGAGACCCAGTACTTC.

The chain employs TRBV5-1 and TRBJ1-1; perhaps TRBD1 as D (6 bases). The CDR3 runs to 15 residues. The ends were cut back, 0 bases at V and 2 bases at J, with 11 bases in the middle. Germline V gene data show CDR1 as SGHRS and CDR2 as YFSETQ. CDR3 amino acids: CASSLGGTSNTEAFF. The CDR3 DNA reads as TGCGCCAGCAGCTTGGGCGGGACATCAAACACTGAAGCTTTCTTT. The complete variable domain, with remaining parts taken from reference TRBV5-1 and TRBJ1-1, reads KAGVTQTPRYLIKTRGQQVTLSCSPISGHRSVSWYQQTPGQGLQFLFEYFSETQRNKGNFPGRFSGRQFSNSRSEMNVSTLELGDSALYLCASSLGGTSNTEAFFGQGTRLTVV.

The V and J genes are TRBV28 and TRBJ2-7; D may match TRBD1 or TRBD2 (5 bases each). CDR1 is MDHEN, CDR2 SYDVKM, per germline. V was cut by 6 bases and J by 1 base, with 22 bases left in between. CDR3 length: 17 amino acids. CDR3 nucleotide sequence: TGTGCCAGCAGCCCCCCACGGGGTCGGGACGGTTCCTACGAGCAGTACTTC. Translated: CASSPPRGRDGSYEQYF.

The CDR3 coding sequence is TGTGCCTGGAGCCTTACGACAGTCGGTGTGCAGTTCTTC. Translation: CAWSLTTVGVQFF. The chain combines TRBV30 with TRBJ2-1; tentative D call: TRBD1 (5 bases). V lost 3 bases and J 12 bases, leaving 18 bases between the germline ends. The CDR3 loop spans 13 amino acids. CDR1 is GTSNPN and CDR2 is SVGIG in the germline V gene (reference sequence).

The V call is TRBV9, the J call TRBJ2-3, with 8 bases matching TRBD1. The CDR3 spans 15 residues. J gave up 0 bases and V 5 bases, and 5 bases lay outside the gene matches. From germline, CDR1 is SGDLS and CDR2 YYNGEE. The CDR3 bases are TGTGCCAGCAGTCATCAGGGGGCTAGCACAGATACGCAGTATTTT. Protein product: CASSHQGASTDTQYF.

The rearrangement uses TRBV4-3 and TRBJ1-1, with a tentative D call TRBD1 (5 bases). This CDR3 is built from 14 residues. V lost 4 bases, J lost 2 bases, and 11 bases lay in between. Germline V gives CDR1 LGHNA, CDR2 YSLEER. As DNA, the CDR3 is TGCGCCAGCAGCCGCCGGGACCGTAACACTGAAGCTTTCTTT. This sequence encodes CASSRRDRNTEAFF.

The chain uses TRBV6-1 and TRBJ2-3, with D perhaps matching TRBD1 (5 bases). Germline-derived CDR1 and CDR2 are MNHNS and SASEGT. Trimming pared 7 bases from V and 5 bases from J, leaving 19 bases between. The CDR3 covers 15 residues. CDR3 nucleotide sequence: TGTGCCAGCATCCCCTTTGGCGGAAGGGGAGATACGCAGTATTTT. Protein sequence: CASIPFGGRGDTQYF.

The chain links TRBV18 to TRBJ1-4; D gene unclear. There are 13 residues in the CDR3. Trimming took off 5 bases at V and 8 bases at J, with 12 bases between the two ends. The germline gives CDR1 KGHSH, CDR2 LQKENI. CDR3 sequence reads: CASSDKNEEKLFF. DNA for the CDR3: TGTGCCAGCTCAGACAAGAACGAAGAAAAACTGTTTTTT. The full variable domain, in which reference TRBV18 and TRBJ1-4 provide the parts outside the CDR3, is NAGVMQNPRHLVRRRGQEARLRCSPMKGHSHVYWYRQLPEEGLKFMVYLQKENIIDESGMPKERFSAEFPKEGPSILRIQQVVRGDSAAYFCASSDKNEEKLFFGSGTQLSVL.

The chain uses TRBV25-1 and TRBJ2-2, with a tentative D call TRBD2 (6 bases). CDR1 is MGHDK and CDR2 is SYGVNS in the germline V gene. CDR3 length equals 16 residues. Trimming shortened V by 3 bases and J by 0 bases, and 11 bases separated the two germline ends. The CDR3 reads CASSDSGRPNTGELFF. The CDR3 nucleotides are TGTGCCAGCAGTGACTCTGGGAGGCCGAACACCGGGGAGCTGTTTTTT.

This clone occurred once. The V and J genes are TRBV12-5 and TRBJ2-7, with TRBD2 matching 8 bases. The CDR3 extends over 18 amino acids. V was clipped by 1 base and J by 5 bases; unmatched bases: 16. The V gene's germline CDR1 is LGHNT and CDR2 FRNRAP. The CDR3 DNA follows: TGTGCTAGTGGTTTGGCTCAAGGGTTCCTGGGACTAGGAGACGAGCAGTACTTC. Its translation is CASGLAQGFLGLGDEQYF.

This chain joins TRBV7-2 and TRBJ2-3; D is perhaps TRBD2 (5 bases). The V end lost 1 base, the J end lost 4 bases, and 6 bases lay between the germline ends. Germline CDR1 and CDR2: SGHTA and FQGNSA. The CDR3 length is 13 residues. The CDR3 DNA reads TGTGCCAGCAGCTTAGGAGGGTCAGATACGCAGTATTTT. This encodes CASSLGGSDTQYF.

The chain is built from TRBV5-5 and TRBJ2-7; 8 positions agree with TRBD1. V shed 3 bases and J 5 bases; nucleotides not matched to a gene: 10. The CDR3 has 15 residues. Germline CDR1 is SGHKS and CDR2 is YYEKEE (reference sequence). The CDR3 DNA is TGTGCCAGCAGCTCCCTTGGACAGGGCCGCAACGAGCAGTACTTC. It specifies CASSSLGQGRNEQYF.

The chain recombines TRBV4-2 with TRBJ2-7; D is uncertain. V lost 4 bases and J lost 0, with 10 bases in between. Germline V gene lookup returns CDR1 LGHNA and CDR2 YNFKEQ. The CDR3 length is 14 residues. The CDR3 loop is CASSPQAASYEQYF. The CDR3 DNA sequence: TGTGCCAGCAGCCCTCAGGCGGCCTCCTACGAGCAGTACTTC.

CDR3 DNA: TGCAGTGCTAGAGACCCAGGCGGCTACACCTTC. The encoded protein is CSARDPGGYTF. The chain recombines TRBV20-1 with TRBJ1-2; no clear D gene. The CDR3 is 11 amino acids. Per germline, CDR1 DFQATT and CDR2 SNEGSKA (reference sequence). Trimming removed 0 bases from V and 8 bases from J, with 7 bases in between.

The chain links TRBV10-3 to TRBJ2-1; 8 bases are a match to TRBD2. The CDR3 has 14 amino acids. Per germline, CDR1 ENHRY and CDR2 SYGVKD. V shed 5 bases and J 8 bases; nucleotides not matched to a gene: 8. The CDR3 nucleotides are TGTGCCATCAGTCTAAGCGGGAGTTTCCATGAGCAGTTCTTC. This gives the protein CAISLSGSFHEQFF.

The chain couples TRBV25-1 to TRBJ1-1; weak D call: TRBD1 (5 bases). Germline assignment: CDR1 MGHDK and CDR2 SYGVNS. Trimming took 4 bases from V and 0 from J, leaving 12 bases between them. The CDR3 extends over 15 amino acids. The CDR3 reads CASSGAGYMNTEAFF. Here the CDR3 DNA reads TGTGCCAGCAGTGGGGCAGGGTACATGAACACTGAAGCTTTCTTT.

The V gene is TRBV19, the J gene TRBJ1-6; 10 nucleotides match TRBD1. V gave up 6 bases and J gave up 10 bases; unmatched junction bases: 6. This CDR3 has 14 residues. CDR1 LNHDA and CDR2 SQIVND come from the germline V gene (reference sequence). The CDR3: CASSRDRGRSPLHF. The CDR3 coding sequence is TGTGCCAGTAGCAGGGACAGGGGCAGGTCACCCCTCCACTTT.

CDR3 protein: CAISEGQSGNTIYF. DNA of the CDR3: TGTGCCATCAGTGAGGGACAGTCTGGAAACACCATATATTTT. This chain uses TRBV10-3 with TRBJ1-3; D is possibly TRBD1 (6 bases). Germline lookup yields CDR1 ENHRY and CDR2 SYGVKD. The CDR3 contains 14 residues. Trimming cost V 2 bases and J 1 base, with 6 bases left between them.

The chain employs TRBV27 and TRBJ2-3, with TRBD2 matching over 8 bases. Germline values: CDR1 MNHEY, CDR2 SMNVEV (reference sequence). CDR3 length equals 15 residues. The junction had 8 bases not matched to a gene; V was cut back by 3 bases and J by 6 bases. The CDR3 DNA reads TGTGCCAGCAGTTTCCTAGCGGGTGGTTCGGATACGCAGTATTTT. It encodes CASSFLAGGSDTQYF.

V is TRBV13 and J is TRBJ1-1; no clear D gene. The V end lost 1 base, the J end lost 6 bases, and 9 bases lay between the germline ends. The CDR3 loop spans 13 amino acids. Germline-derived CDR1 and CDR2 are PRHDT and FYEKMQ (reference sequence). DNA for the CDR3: TGTGCCAGCAGCTTAGTAGCGGCGGCTGAAGCTTTCTTT. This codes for CASSLVAAAEAFF.

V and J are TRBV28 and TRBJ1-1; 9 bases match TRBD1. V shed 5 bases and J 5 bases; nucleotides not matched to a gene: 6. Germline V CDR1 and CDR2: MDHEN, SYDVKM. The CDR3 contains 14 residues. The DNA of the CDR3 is TGTGCCAGCAGTGAAACAGGGGGCTGGACTGAAGCTTTCTTT. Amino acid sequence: CASSETGGWTEAFF.

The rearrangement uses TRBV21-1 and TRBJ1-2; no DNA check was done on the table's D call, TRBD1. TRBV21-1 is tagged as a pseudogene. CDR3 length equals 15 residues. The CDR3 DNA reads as TGTGCCAGCAGGAAGGACAGGGCAAGTCGGTATGGCTACACCTTC. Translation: CASRKDRASRYGYTF.

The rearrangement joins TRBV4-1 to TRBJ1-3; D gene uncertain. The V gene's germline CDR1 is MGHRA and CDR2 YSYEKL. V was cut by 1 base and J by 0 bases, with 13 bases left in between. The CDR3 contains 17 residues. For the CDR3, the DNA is TGCGCCAGCAGCCAAGGGCCGGACGGTTACTCTGGAAACACCATATATTTT. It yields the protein CASSQGPDGYSGNTIYF.

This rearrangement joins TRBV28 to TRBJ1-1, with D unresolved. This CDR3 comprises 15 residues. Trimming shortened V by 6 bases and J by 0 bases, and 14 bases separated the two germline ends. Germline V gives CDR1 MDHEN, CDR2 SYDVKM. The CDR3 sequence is CASRSHMGVNTEAFF. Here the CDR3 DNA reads TGTGCCAGCAGGTCTCATATGGGTGTGAACACTGAAGCTTTCTTT. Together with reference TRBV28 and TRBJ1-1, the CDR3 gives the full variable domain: DVKVTQSSRYLVKRTGEKVFLECVQDMDHENMFWYRQDPGLGLRLIYFSYDVKMKEKGDIPEGYSVSREKKERFSLILESASTNQTSMYLCASRSHMGVNTEAFFGQGTRLTVV.

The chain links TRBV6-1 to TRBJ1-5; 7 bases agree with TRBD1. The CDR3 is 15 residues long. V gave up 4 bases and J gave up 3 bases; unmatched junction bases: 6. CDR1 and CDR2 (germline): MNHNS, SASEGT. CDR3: CASSVSGQNNQPQHF. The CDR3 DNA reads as TGTGCCAGCAGTGTATCGGGACAGAACAATCAGCCCCAGCATTTT.